A selection of T cell receptor beta chains follows, all from one sample in a study of cytomegalovirus exposure and HLA in healthy donors. Clones were sequenced by immunoSEQ multiplex PCR, and TCRdb holds only the in-frame ones, with some missing. This sample carries some 140,000 clones, about 80% of them seen once, and the ten largest clones take more than 0.9%. The specimen sequenced was PBMCs. The receptors shown here come from a male donor in good health and CMV-seropositive. Both conserved end residues are trimmed from each CDR3.

v_gene	CDR3aa
TRBV25-1	ATIRQGPTYEQY
TRBV14	ASSQYYEQY
TRBV19	ASSQGFFYGYT
TRBV4-3	ASSLVLAGSTDTQY
TRBV5-1	ASSKTDYEQY
TRBV7-6	ASSLMTEQETQY
TRBV19	ASSRGATMNTEAF
TRBV19	ASSIVRDRSNYGYT
TRBV7-2	ASSLSRYQETQY
TRBV6-6	ASSPSGGAPDTQY
TRBV5-1	ASNTGFQETQY
TRBV5-1	ASSFRDTGYEQY
TRBV6-6	ASSSRTGLRYEQY
TRBV11-1	ASSQLPGLNTEAF
TRBV11-2	ASSLDGNYEQY
TRBV6-5	ASSYSEGARDGYT
TRBV6-5	ASSYSRRQETQY
TRBV7-2	ASSPTRGSGYT
TRBV11-2	ASSSRQGANTEAF
TRBV9	ASSVGAGVGTEAF
TRBV28	ASSLSARGLYSNQPQH
TRBV14	ASSQDRGMNTEAF
TRBV2	ASKGGSFTLTEAF
TRBV11-2	ASSSNRGEQY
TRBV19	ASSGRQGANQPQH
TRBV29-1	SVLSGANVLT
TRBV9	ASMREGGNEQF
TRBV30	AWSVKAGGEKLF
TRBV5-1	ASSFASGGAGEQY
TRBV9	ASSVATGNSPLH
TRBV4-3	ASSLGVGDSYNEQF
TRBV18	ASSPGLNSYEQY
TRBV7-9	ASSRGARKGETQY
TRBV15	ATSRVRGEAF
TRBV13	ASSSYQLYEQY
TRBV7-9	ASSLDPGQGREKLF
TRBV2	ASSEVWDRRDYGYT
TRBV5-1	ASSLAGTGGHEQY
TRBV11-2	ASSLGRGQRLQPQH
TRBV29-1	SAMTGESYGYT
TRBV6-5	ASSQDGNQPQH
TRBV28	ASSPLYPSGRASEQY
TRBV6-5	ASRGGRDTDYEQY
TRBV15	ATSGGQRLFLAKNIQY
TRBV7-2	ASSLWSEQY
TRBV5-4	ASSHRQGYGYT
TRBV28	ASIRGQGNYGYT
TRBV6-5	ASSYSGLASQETQY
TRBV5-6	ASSWGQGYEQY
TRBV27	ASSFGQHTYEQY
TRBV6-5	ASTLAGNTGELF
TRBV7-2	ASSFEARRPQH
TRBV10-3	AISPTGGQPQH